Below, one TCR beta chain is given with its context. The CDR3 length is 14 residues. Trimming pared 5 bases from V and 2 bases from J, leaving 13 bases between. Germline V gene sequence: CDR1 KGHSH, CDR2 LQKENI. The sample belongs to a study of blood T cell repertoires in COVID-19. Libraries were prepared by immunoSEQ multiplex PCR; TCRdb keeps only in-frame clonotypes and omits some of them. The repertoire has 70,000 or so clones, approximately 85% of them found once; the top ten carry about 40%. Input material: peripheral blood. The genes are TRBV18 and TRBJ2-7; D gene unclear. This TCR was sampled from a woman of 80 years or more with active or convalescent COVID-19. DNA for the CDR3: TGTGCCAGCTCAAAGTTCGCAGAGGCCTACGAGCAGTACTTC. It yields the protein CASSKFAEAYEQYF.